This is a list of T cell receptor beta chains from one sample in a study of T cell repertoires in cytomegalovirus infection. From the reads, TCRdb called clonotypes with MiXCR, one entry per CDR3 protein. Here the sample spans roughly 340,000 distinct CDR3 sequences, under 35% being singletons. These receptors' targets are unknown. The starting material was cultured PBMCs, obtained from culture after CMV antigen stimulation. These receptors were obtained from a human donor in good health (CMV status not recorded). Some clones in this sample may be carry-over from other donors' samples. Each CDR3 is given with its conserved first and last residue. The order of the fields is D gene, J gene, clone size, V gene, CDR3 DNA, CDR3 protein. A D gene is named only where the DNA matches it firmly. Size values are once, few and many counts, or a class for expanded clones, and some rows have none.

d_gene: .
j_gene: TRBJ2-5
abundance: .
v_gene: TRBV7-8
CDR3nt: TGTGCCAGCAGCTTAGAGGCAGGGGTCCAAGAGACCCAGTACTTC
CDR3aa: CASSLEAGVQETQYF

d_gene: .
j_gene: TRBJ2-5
abundance: many
v_gene: TRBV6-1
CDR3nt: TGTGCCAGCAGTGAAGGGGAGACCCAGTACTTC
CDR3aa: CASSEGETQYF

d_gene: TRBD1
j_gene: TRBJ2-7
abundance: .
v_gene: TRBV28
CDR3nt: TGTGCCAGCAGCGGGACAGCACTCTACGAGCAGTACTTC
CDR3aa: CASSGTALYEQYF

d_gene: TRBD2
j_gene: TRBJ2-7
abundance: few
v_gene: TRBV11-2
CDR3nt: TGTGCCAGCAGCTTGAGAAGGGAGGGCGAGCAGTACTTC
CDR3aa: CASSLRREGEQYF

d_gene: .
j_gene: TRBJ2-2
abundance: few
v_gene: TRBV19
CDR3nt: TGTGCCACTGGGGAATGGGTGAACACCGGGGAGCTGTTTTTT
CDR3aa: CATGEWVNTGELFF

d_gene: .
j_gene: TRBJ1-5
abundance: few
v_gene: TRBV12-3/TRBV12-4
CDR3nt: TGTGCCAGCAGCGTTGGGGCCATTAATCAGCCCCAGCATTTT
CDR3aa: CASSVGAINQPQHF

d_gene: .
j_gene: TRBJ2-5
abundance: .
v_gene: TRBV25-1
CDR3nt: TGTGCCAGCAGTGAGAGGAGCAACCGGCAAGAGACCCAGTACTTC
CDR3aa: CASSERSNRQETQYF

d_gene: TRBD1
j_gene: TRBJ1-6
abundance: few
v_gene: TRBV7-3
CDR3nt: TGTGCCAGCAGGGGGACAGATAATTCACCCCTCCACTTT
CDR3aa: CASRGTDNSPLHF

d_gene: TRBD1
j_gene: TRBJ2-7
abundance: .
v_gene: TRBV6-5
CDR3nt: TGTGCCACCCGACCGGGACAGGGGACCTACGAGCAGTACTTC
CDR3aa: CATRPGQGTYEQYF

d_gene: TRBD1
j_gene: TRBJ2-2
abundance: .
v_gene: TRBV5-1
CDR3nt: TGCGCCAGCGACGACAGGGGTAACACCGGGGAGCTGTTTTTT
CDR3aa: CASDDRGNTGELFF

d_gene: .
j_gene: TRBJ1-5
abundance: many
v_gene: TRBV7-3
CDR3nt: TGTGCCAGCAGCTTTTCCCTGGGTCAGCCCCAGCATTTT
CDR3aa: CASSFSLGQPQHF

d_gene: .
j_gene: TRBJ2-7
abundance: .
v_gene: TRBV7-6
CDR3nt: TGTGCTAGCAGTCCGGACGGTTCCTACGAGCAGTACTTC
CDR3aa: CASSPDGSYEQYF

d_gene: TRBD2
j_gene: TRBJ2-1
abundance: .
v_gene: TRBV9
CDR3nt: TGTGCCAGCAATCGGGGGGACCTTAATGAGCAGTTCTTC
CDR3aa: CASNRGDLNEQFF

d_gene: .
j_gene: TRBJ1-1
abundance: .
v_gene: TRBV27
CDR3nt: TGTGCCAGCAGTCACCGGGGGGGTTATAACACTGAAGCTTTCTTT
CDR3aa: CASSHRGGYNTEAFF

d_gene: .
j_gene: TRBJ2-3
abundance: many
v_gene: TRBV6-2/TRBV6-3
CDR3nt: TGTGCCAGCAGTTTATGGGCGGGGAGCACAGATACGCAGTATTTT
CDR3aa: CASSLWAGSTDTQYF

d_gene: TRBD2
j_gene: TRBJ2-5
abundance: few
v_gene: TRBV10-3
CDR3nt: TGTGCCATCACCGACGGGGGGGAGACCCAGTACTTC
CDR3aa: CAITDGGETQYF

d_gene: TRBD2
j_gene: TRBJ2-1
abundance: .
v_gene: TRBV9
CDR3nt: TGTGCCAGCAGCGACGGACTAGCCTACAATGAGCAGTTCTTC
CDR3aa: CASSDGLAYNEQFF

d_gene: .
j_gene: TRBJ2-5
abundance: few
v_gene: TRBV7-9
CDR3nt: TGTGCCAGCAGCCCCGGAACCCTGCTTGACTTC
CDR3aa: CASSPGTLLDF

d_gene: TRBD1
j_gene: TRBJ1-2
abundance: once
v_gene: TRBV19
CDR3nt: TGTGCCAGTAGTGCCGACAGGGGTGGTAGCTACACCTTC
CDR3aa: CASSADRGGSYTF

d_gene: .
j_gene: TRBJ1-4
abundance: .
v_gene: TRBV5-8
CDR3nt: TGTGCCAGCAGCTCTCCACAGAGCCATTTTAATGAAAAACTGTTTTTT
CDR3aa: CASSSPQSHFNEKLFF

d_gene: .
j_gene: TRBJ2-2
abundance: .
v_gene: TRBV20-1
CDR3nt: TGCAGTGCTAGGAGATACGGCGGGACGAACACCGGGGAGCTGTTTTTT
CDR3aa: CSARRYGGTNTGELFF

d_gene: TRBD1
j_gene: TRBJ1-1
abundance: .
v_gene: TRBV7-2
CDR3nt: TGTGCCAGCAGCTTAGGTACAGGGGCAGGCTTCAGAACTGAAGCTTTCTTT
CDR3aa: CASSLGTGAGFRTEAFF

d_gene: TRBD1
j_gene: TRBJ1-1
abundance: .
v_gene: TRBV6-6
CDR3nt: TGTGCCAGCAGTTACTCGGCTGGACAGGGCTCGGGGAACACTGAAGCTTTCTTT
CDR3aa: CASSYSAGQGSGNTEAFF

d_gene: .
j_gene: TRBJ1-4
abundance: few
v_gene: TRBV24-1
CDR3nt: TGTGCCACCAGTGCCAGCACCGGGACGGGGAATGAAAAACTGTTTTTT
CDR3aa: CATSASTGTGNEKLFF

d_gene: .
j_gene: TRBJ2-3
abundance: .
v_gene: TRBV11-1
CDR3nt: TGTGCCAGCAACTCAGGCGGGACAGATACGCAGTATTTT
CDR3aa: CASNSGGTDTQYF

d_gene: .
j_gene: TRBJ2-7
abundance: .
v_gene: TRBV4-3
CDR3nt: TGCGCCAGCAGCCGAAGCCGACTAGACGCGACCTACGAGCAGTACTTC
CDR3aa: CASSRSRLDATYEQYF

d_gene: TRBD1
j_gene: TRBJ2-2
abundance: .
v_gene: TRBV19
CDR3nt: TGTGCCAGTAGTAGGACAGGGGACACCGGGGAGCTGTTTTTT
CDR3aa: CASSRTGDTGELFF

d_gene: TRBD1
j_gene: TRBJ1-2
abundance: .
v_gene: TRBV7-8
CDR3nt: TGTGCCAGCAGCTCACAGGGGAACTATGGCCACACCTTC
CDR3aa: CASSSQGNYGHTF

d_gene: TRBD1
j_gene: TRBJ1-6
abundance: .
v_gene: TRBV7-6
CDR3nt: TGTGCCAGCAGCCCGACAGGGACTAGGAATTCACCCCTCCACTTT
CDR3aa: CASSPTGTRNSPLHF

d_gene: TRBD2
j_gene: TRBJ2-3
abundance: .
v_gene: TRBV7-3
CDR3nt: TGTGCCAGCAGCTTAAGGACTAGCCTTTATAGCACAGATACGCAGTATTTT
CDR3aa: CASSLRTSLYSTDTQYF

d_gene: .
j_gene: TRBJ2-7
abundance: .
v_gene: TRBV27
CDR3nt: TGTGCCAGCAGTTTAGGGGGTCCCTACGGTCAGTACTTC
CDR3aa: CASSLGGPYGQYF

d_gene: .
j_gene: TRBJ1-6
abundance: .
v_gene: TRBV6-1
CDR3nt: TGTGCCAGCGGGGACTCCATCTCCTATAATTCACCCCTCCACTTT
CDR3aa: CASGDSISYNSPLHF

d_gene: .
j_gene: TRBJ1-2
abundance: many
v_gene: TRBV7-7
CDR3nt: TGTGCTAGCAGCTCGCGCGGTTCCAGGGGAATTTATGGCTACACCTTC
CDR3aa: CASSSRGSRGIYGYTF

d_gene: .
j_gene: TRBJ2-5
abundance: many
v_gene: TRBV5-4
CDR3nt: TGTGCCAGCAGCCCTCTACAGGGAATGTTAGAGACCCAGTACTTC
CDR3aa: CASSPLQGMLETQYF

d_gene: TRBD1
j_gene: TRBJ1-1
abundance: once
v_gene: TRBV6-5
CDR3nt: TGTGCCAGCAGGGAGACAGGGGAGAACACTGAAGCTTTCTTT
CDR3aa: CASRETGENTEAFF

d_gene: TRBD2
j_gene: TRBJ2-1
abundance: .
v_gene: TRBV5-1
CDR3nt: TGCGCCAGCAGCCTCTGGTCGGGGGGGGATGAGCAGTTCTTC
CDR3aa: CASSLWSGGDEQFF